This T cell receptor (beta chain) was obtained from a study of T cell repertoires in cytomegalovirus infection. J was trimmed by 2 bases and V by 6 bases; bases with no gene match: 11. The CDR3 covers 18 residues. From germline, CDR1 is MNHNS and CDR2 SASEGT. There are many counts of this clonotype. TCRdb independently ran MiXCR on the reads; one entry per CDR3 protein. The table lists 250,000 to 350,000 distinct CDR3 sequences, about 25% of them singletons. The material sequenced was PBMCs. This chain uses TRBV6-1 with TRBJ2-3; 13 nucleotides align to TRBD2. The receptor was derived from a human donor in good health (CMV status not recorded). Some clones in this sample may be carry-over from other donors' samples. The CDR3 is CASSVLAGGSYYTDTQYF. DNA of the CDR3: TGTGCCAGCAGCGTACTAGCGGGAGGGTCCTATTACACAGATACGCAGTATTTT.